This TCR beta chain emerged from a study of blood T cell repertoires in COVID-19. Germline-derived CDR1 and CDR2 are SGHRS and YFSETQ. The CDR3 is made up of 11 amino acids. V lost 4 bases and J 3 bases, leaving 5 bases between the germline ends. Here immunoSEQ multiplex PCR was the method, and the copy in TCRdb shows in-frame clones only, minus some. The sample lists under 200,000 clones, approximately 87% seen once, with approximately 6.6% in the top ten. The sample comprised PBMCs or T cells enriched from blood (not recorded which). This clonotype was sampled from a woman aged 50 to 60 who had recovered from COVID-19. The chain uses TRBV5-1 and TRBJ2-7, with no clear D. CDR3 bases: TGCGCCAGCAGCCAGAACTACGAGCAGTACTTC. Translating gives CASSQNYEQYF. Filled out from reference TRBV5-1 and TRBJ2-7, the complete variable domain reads KAGVTQTPRYLIKTRGQQVTLSCSPISGHRSVSWYQQTPGQGLQFLFEYFSETQRNKGNFPGRFSGRQFSNSRSEMNVSTLELGDSALYLCASSQNYEQYFGPGTRLTVT.